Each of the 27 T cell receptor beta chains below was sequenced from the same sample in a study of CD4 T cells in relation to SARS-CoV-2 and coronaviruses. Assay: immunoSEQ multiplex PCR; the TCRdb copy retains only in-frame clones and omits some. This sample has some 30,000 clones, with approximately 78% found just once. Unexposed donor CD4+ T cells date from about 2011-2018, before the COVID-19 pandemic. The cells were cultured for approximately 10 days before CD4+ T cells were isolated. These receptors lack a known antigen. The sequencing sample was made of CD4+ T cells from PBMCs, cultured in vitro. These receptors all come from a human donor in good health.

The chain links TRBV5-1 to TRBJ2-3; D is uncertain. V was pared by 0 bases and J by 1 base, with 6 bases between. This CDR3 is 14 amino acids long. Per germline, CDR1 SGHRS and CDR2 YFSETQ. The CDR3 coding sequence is TGCGCCAGCAGCTTGGTTGGTCGCACAGATACGCAGTATTTT. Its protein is CASSLVGRTDTQYF.

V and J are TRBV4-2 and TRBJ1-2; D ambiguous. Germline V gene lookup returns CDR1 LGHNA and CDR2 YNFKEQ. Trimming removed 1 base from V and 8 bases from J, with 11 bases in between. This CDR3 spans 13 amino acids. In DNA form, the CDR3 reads TGTGCCAGCAGCCAAGTCGAGACGGGAGGCTACACCTTC. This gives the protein CASSQVETGGYTF.

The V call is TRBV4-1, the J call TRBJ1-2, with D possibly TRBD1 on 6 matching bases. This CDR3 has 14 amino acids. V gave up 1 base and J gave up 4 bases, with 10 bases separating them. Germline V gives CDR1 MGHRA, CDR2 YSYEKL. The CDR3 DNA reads TGCGCCAGCAGCCAAGCCAGGGGAGGCTATGGCTACACCTTC. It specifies CASSQARGGYGYTF.

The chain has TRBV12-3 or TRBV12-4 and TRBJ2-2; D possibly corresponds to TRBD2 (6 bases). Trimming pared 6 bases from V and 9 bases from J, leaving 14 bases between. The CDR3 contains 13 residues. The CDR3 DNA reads TGTGCCAGCAGCGGTACGGGGGTCCGGGAGCTGTTTTTT. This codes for CASSGTGVRELFF.

CDR3 coding DNA: TGCAGTGCCCGTAAGGTCTATGGCTACACCTTC. Amino acid sequence: CSARKVYGYTF. V usage is TRBV20-1 and J usage is TRBJ1-2; D gene ambiguous. CDR3 length: 11 residues. The germline gives CDR1 DFQATT, CDR2 SNEGSKA (reference sequence). Between the trimmed V and J ends, which lost 6 bases and 4 bases, there was a span of 9 bases.

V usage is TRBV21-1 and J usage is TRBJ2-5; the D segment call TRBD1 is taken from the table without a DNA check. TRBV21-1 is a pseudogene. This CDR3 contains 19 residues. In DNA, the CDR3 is TGTGCCAGCGCTATAAAAGGGGTCCCTGGAGACAGGTCCCAAGAGACCCAGTACTTC. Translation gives CASAIKGVPGDRSQETQYF.

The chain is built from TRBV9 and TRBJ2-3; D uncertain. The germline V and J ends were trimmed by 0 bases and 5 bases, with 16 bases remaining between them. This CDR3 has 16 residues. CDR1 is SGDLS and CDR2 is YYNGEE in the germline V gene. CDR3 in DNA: TGTGCCAGCAGCGTAGGGTCTGTAAGGGCACAAGATACGCAGTATTTT. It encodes CASSVGSVRAQDTQYF.

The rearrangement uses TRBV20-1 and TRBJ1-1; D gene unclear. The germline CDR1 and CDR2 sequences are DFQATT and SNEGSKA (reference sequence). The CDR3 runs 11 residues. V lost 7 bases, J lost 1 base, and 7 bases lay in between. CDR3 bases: TGCAGTGGGGCCGAGAACACTGAAGCTTTCTTT. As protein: CSGAENTEAFF.

Here the CDR3 DNA reads TGTGCCAGCAGCCAAGTTAAGGTTGCGAACGTGAACACTGAAGCTTTCTTT. Translation: CASSQVKVANVNTEAFF. The rearrangement uses TRBV4-2 and TRBJ1-1; D not certain. V lost 1 base and J 0 bases, leaving 15 bases between the germline ends. The CDR3 runs 17 residues. Germline loops: CDR1 LGHNA, CDR2 YNFKEQ.

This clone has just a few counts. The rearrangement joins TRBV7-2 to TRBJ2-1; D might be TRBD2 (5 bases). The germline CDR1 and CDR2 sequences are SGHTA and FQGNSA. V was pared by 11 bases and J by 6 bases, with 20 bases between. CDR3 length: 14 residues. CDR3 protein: CAGGPSVAGNEQFF. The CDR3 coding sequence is TGTGCCGGCGGGCCCTCGGTGGCGGGCAATGAGCAGTTCTTC.

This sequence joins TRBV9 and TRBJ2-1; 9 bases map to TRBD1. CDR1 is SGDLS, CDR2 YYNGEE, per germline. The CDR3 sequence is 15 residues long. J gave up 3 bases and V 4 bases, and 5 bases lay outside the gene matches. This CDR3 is CASSPSGQGYNEQFF. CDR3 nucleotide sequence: TGTGCCAGCAGCCCCTCGGGACAGGGCTACAATGAGCAGTTCTTC.

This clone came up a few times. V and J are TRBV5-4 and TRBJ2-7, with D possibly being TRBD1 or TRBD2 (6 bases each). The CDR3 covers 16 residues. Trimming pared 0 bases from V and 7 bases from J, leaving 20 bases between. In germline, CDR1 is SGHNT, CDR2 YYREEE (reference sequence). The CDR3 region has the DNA TGTGCCAGCAGCTTGGAAGGAGGGCCAGGGGTTGAGGAGCAGTACTTC. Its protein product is CASSLEGGPGVEEQYF.

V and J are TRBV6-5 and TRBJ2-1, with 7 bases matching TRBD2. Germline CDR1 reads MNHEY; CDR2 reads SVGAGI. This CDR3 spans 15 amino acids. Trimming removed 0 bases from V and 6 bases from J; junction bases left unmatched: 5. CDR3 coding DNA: TGTGCCAGCAGTTACTCGGCGGGGGTTCCCAATGAGCAGTTCTTC. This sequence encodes CASSYSAGVPNEQFF.

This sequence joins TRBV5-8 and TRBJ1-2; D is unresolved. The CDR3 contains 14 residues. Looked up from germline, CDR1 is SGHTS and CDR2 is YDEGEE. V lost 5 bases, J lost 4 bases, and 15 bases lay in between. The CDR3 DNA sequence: TGTGCCAGCAGGGCCTTCGGGGAGAGCTATGGCTACACCTTC. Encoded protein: CASRAFGESYGYTF.

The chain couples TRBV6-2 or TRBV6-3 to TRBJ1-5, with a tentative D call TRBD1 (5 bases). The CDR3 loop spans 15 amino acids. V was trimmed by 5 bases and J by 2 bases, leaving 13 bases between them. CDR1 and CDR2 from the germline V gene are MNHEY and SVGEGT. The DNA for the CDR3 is TGTGCCAGCAGTGACGGGACTGGCGGCAATCAGCCCCAGCATTTT. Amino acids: CASSDGTGGNQPQHF.

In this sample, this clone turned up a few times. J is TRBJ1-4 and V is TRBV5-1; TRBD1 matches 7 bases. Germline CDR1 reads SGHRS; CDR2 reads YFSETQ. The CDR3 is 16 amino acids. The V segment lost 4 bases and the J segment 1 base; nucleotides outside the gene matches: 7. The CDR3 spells CASSRAGGGTNEKLFF. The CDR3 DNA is TGCGCCAGCAGCCGGGCAGGGGGGGGAACTAATGAAAAACTGTTTTTT.

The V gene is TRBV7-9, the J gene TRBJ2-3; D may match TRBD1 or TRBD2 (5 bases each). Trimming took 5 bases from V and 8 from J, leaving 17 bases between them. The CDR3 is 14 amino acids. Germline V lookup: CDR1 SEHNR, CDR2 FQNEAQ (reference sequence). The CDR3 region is CASSPDGAQGTQYF. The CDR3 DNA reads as TGTGCCAGCAGCCCTGACGGGGCCCAGGGTACGCAGTATTTT.

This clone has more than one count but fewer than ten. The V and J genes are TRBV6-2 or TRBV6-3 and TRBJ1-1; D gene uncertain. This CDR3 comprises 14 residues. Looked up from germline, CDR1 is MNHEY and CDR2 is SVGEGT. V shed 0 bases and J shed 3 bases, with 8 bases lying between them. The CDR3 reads CASSYSKSDTEAFF. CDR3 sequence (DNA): TGTGCCAGCAGTTACTCGAAATCAGACACTGAAGCTTTCTTT.

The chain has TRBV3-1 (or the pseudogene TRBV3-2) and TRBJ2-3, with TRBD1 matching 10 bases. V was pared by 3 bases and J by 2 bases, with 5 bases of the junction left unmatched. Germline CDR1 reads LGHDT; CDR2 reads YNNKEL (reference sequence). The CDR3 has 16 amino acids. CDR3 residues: CASSHTGTGDTDTQYF. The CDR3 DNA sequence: TGTGCCAGCAGCCATACCGGGACAGGGGACACAGATACGCAGTATTTT.

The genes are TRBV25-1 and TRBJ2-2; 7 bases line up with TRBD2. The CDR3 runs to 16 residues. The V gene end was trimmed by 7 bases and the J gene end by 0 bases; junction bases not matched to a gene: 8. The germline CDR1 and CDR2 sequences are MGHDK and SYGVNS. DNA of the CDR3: TGTGCCAGCAACGGGGGACGGGGGGCGAACACCGGGGAGCTGTTTTTT. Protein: CASNGGRGANTGELFF.

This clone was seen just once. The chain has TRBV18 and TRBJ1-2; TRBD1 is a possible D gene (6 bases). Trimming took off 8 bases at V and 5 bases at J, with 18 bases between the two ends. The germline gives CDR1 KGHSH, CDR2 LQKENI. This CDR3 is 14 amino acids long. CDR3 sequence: CASGGQTLGYGYTF. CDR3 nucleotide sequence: TGTGCCAGCGGCGGACAGACCTTAGGTTATGGCTACACCTTC.

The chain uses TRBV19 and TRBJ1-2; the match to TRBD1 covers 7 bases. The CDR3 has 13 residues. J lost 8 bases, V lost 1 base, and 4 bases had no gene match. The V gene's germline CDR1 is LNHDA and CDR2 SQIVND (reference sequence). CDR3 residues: CASSIGQGGGYTF. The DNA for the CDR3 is TGTGCCAGTAGTATAGGACAGGGCGGGGGCTACACCTTC.

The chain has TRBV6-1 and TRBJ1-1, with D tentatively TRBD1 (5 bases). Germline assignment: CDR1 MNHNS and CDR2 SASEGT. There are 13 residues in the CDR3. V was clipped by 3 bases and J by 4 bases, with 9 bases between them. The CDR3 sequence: CASSEQGSTEAFF. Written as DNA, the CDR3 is TGTGCCAGCAGTGAGCAGGGCAGCACTGAAGCTTTCTTT.

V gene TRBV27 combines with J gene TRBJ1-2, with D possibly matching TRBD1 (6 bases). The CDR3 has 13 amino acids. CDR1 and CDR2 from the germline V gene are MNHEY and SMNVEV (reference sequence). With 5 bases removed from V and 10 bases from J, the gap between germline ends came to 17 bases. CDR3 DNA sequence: TGTGCCAGCAGTCCCTACAGGGCTGGGACCTACACCTTC. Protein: CASSPYRAGTYTF.

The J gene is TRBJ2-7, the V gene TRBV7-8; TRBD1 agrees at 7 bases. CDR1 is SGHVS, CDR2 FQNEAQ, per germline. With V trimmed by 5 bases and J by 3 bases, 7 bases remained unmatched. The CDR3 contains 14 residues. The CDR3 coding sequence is TGTGCCAGCAGCCAGGACAGGCAAAGCTACGAGCAGTACTTC. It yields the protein CASSQDRQSYEQYF. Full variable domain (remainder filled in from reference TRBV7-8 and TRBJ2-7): GAGVSQSPRYKVAKRGQDVALRCDPISGHVSLFWYQQALGQGPEFLTYFQNEAQLDKSGLPSDRFFAERPEGSVSTLKIQRTQQEDSAVYLCASSQDRQSYEQYFGPGTRLTVT.

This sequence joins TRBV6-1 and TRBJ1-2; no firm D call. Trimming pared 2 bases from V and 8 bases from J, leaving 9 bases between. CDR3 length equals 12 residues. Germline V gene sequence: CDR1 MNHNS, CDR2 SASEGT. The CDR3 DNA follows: TGTGCCAGCAGTGAATTGTCGTTGGGCTACACCTTC. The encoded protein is CASSELSLGYTF.

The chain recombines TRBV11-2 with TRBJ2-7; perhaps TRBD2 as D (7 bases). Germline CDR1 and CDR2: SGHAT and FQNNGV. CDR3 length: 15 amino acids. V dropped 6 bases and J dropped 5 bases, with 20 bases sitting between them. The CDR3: CASSLFTGGFDEQYF. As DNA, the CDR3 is TGTGCCAGCAGTTTATTCACGGGGGGCTTCGACGAGCAGTACTTC.